Following are 14 T cell receptor beta chains from one sample sequenced in a study of blood T cell repertoires in COVID-19 (dated by TCRdb to 2019 to 2021). The library was built by means of the immunoSEQ multiplex PCR assay. Held by TCRdb, this immuneACCESS table contains in-frame sequences only and omits some clones. Under half of the omission traces to an unresolved V gene where checked; the cause of the rest is unknown. This sample comprises about 260,000 clones, about 87% of them detected only once. Approximately 4% of the sample is in the top ten clones. Material: peripheral blood. Source of these receptors: a woman in her thirties or forties with acute or convalescent COVID-19.

The chain's CDR3 is CASSEGRVVSGTQYF. CDR3 DNA: TGTGCCAGCAGTGAGGGCAGGGTGGTCTCCGGTACGCAGTATTTT. The J gene is TRBJ2-3, the V gene TRBV2; D is perhaps TRBD1 (5 bases). Germline V gene data show CDR1 as SNHLY and CDR2 as FYNNEI. The CDR3 is made up of 15 amino acids. V was trimmed by 3 bases and J by 8 bases, leaving 18 bases between them.

The chain carries TRBV19 and TRBJ2-2; maybe TRBD1 (5 bases). Germline loops: CDR1 LNHDA, CDR2 SQIVND (reference sequence). The CDR3 is 16 amino acids. V lost 2 bases, J lost 3 bases, and 13 bases lay in between. CDR3 coding DNA: TGTGCCAGTAGTATAAAGGGGCGCAGGGACACCGGGGAGCTGTTTTTT. Residues: CASSIKGRRDTGELFF.

The chain employs TRBV7-6 and TRBJ2-1; TRBD2 aligns across 14 bases. The germline V gene encodes CDR1 SGHVS and CDR2 FNYEAQ. After removal of 3 bases from V and 1 base from J, the junction contained 5 bases not matched to a gene. The CDR3 spans 18 residues. CDR3 sequence (DNA): TGTGCCAGCAGCTTTCGACTAGCGGGGGGGCAGTCCTACAATGAGCAGTTCTTC. Amino acid sequence: CASSFRLAGGQSYNEQFF.

The chain joins TRBV7-9 to TRBJ2-3, with D possibly being TRBD2 (5 bases). CDR3 length: 12 amino acids. V lost 6 bases and J lost 6, with 10 bases in between. In germline, CDR1 is SEHNR, CDR2 FQNEAQ (reference sequence). This CDR3 reads CASRSIADTQYF. CDR3 DNA: TGTGCCAGCAGGAGTATAGCGGATACGCAGTATTTT.

The gene calls are TRBV6-1 and TRBJ1-2, with TRBD1 matching over 7 bases. The ends lost 7 bases at V and 7 bases at J; junction bases unmatched: 15. CDR1 MNHNS and CDR2 SASEGT come from the germline V gene. This CDR3 has 15 residues. In DNA form, the CDR3 reads TGTGCCAGCATTCAGACAGGGATTCAACCCCGTGGCTACACCTTC. Protein product: CASIQTGIQPRGYTF.

The rearrangement uses TRBV27 and TRBJ2-1, with D perhaps TRBD2 (6 bases). CDR3 length: 16 residues. Germline-derived CDR1 and CDR2 are MNHEY and SMNVEV (reference sequence). V dropped 2 bases and J dropped 0 bases, with 11 bases sitting between them. CDR3 amino acids: CASSLAGFGSYNEQFF. The CDR3 region has the DNA TGTGCCAGCAGTTTAGCGGGGTTTGGCTCCTACAATGAGCAGTTCTTC.

The chain carries TRBV7-2 and TRBJ1-2; a possible D gene is TRBD1 (5 bases). V dropped 0 bases and J dropped 11 bases, with 13 bases sitting between them. There are 13 residues in the CDR3. Germline V gene data show CDR1 as SGHTA and CDR2 as FQGNSA. CDR3 DNA sequence: TGTGCCAGCAGCTTAGCCCGAGAAGGGGCTTACACCTTC. Translated, it gives CASSLAREGAYTF.

The chain couples TRBV12-3 or TRBV12-4 to TRBJ1-2; 7 bases fit TRBD1. V was clipped by 6 bases and J by 8 bases; unmatched bases: 9. The CDR3 runs 13 residues. DNA for the CDR3: TGTGCCAGCAGCCAGGGGGATTCGGGGGGCTACACCTTC. It encodes CASSQGDSGGYTF.

J is TRBJ1-2 and V is TRBV3-1 (or the pseudogene TRBV3-2); D possibly corresponds to TRBD1 (5 bases). CDR3 length: 14 residues. Deletions cut 4 bases from V and 8 bases from J, with 17 bases between. Germline lookup yields CDR1 LGHDT and CDR2 YNNKEL (reference sequence). CDR3 bases: TGTGCCAGCAGCCCGGGACTTAGGGAGGGGGGCTACACCTTC. It is translated as CASSPGLREGGYTF.

This clone was counted once. Other DNA sequences in the same sample also yield this CDR3. The CDR3, as DNA: TGTGCCAGCAGCGCGGGGGAGACCCAGTACTTC. Translating it yields CASSAGETQYF. This chain links TRBV9 with TRBJ2-5, with D possibly TRBD2 on 5 matching bases. The V end was cut by 3 bases, the J end by 5 bases, with 5 bases between. From germline, CDR1 is SGDLS and CDR2 YYNGEE. The CDR3 is 11 amino acids.

The chain recombines TRBV7-6 with TRBJ1-2, with 8 nucleotides matching TRBD1. V lost 1 base to trimming and J lost 0 bases; unmatched junction nucleotides: 4. Germline loops: CDR1 SGHVS, CDR2 FNYEAQ. The CDR3 is 16 residues long. The CDR3, as DNA: TGTGCCAGCAGCTTAGGCCCACAGGGGGCTAACTATGGCTACACCTTC. It specifies CASSLGPQGANYGYTF.

The chain recombines TRBV5-4 with TRBJ1-3; 9 bases agree with TRBD1. Germline CDR1 is SGHNT and CDR2 is YYREEE (reference sequence). Germline trimming cut 4 bases from V and 1 base from J; bases unmatched to any gene: 6. The CDR3 is made up of 16 amino acids. As DNA, the CDR3 is TGTGCCAGCAGCACTCACAGGGGGCCTTCTGGAAACACCATATATTTT. As protein: CASSTHRGPSGNTIYF.

This chain links TRBV5-4 with TRBJ1-2; D ambiguous. The ends were cut back, 3 bases at V and 0 bases at J, with 3 bases in the middle. The CDR3 runs 12 residues. Germline CDR1 is SGHNT and CDR2 is YYREEE (reference sequence). This chain's CDR3 is CASSSPNYGYTF. The CDR3 DNA sequence: TGTGCCAGCAGCTCTCCTAACTATGGCTACACCTTC.

This chain joins TRBV30 and TRBJ1-6; perhaps TRBD1 as D (6 bases). Trimming pared 2 bases from V and 8 bases from J, leaving 13 bases between. There are 14 residues in the CDR3. Germline V gives CDR1 GTSNPN, CDR2 SVGIG (reference sequence). DNA of the CDR3: TGTGCCTGGAGTTTGATGGGGGCTGATTCACCCCTCCACTTT. Its protein is CAWSLMGADSPLHF. The variable domain in full, with the rest retrieved from reference TRBV30 and TRBJ1-6, is SQTIHQWPATLVQPVGSPLSLECTVEGTSNPNLYWYRQAAGRGLQLLFYSVGIGQISSEVPQNLSASRPQDRQFILSSKKLLLSDSGFYLCAWSLMGADSPLHFGNGTRLTVT.